This T cell receptor (beta chain) was found in a study of ipilimumab plus nivolumab after autologous stem cell transplantation. Study in general: Median doses per patient: roughly five ipilimumab, 7 or 8 nivolumab.

The CDR3 loop spans 17 amino acids. Germline V lookup: CDR1 KGHSH, CDR2 LQKENI. The trim removed 1 base at V and 4 bases at J, leaving 9 bases unmatched. Only in-frame clones appear in the TCRdb table, and some are missing; sequencing was by immunoSEQ multiplex PCR. The data hold around 21,000 clones, with roughly four fifths observed a single time. Sequencing was performed on PBMCs, taken in a trial of ipilimumab plus nivolumab as post-transplant consolidation. This rearrangement joins TRBV18 to TRBJ2-1, with TRBD1 identical over 8 bases. This sequence originates from a male donor with diffuse large B-cell lymphoma. The CDR3 loop is CASSPRDRTSYYNEQFF. In nucleotides, the CDR3 is TGTGCCAGCTCACCACGGGACAGGACTTCCTATTACAATGAGCAGTTCTTC.